This TCR beta chain was recorded in a study of cytomegalovirus exposure and HLA in healthy donors. This CDR3 spans 14 amino acids. V trimming: 4 bases; J trimming: 4 bases; junction bases outside the gene matches: 5. CDR1 is SGHRS and CDR2 is YFSETQ in the germline V gene. Vbeta (60) and Jbeta (13) primers were used in the PCR. Repertoires were generated with immunoSEQ multiplex PCR, while TCRdb's copy carries only in-frame clones and drops some. The data hold approximately 180,000 clones, with just under 85% observed a single time. This clone was detected once. The sequence came from a girl aged 5-17 years in good health and CMV-seropositive. The V call is TRBV5-1, the J call TRBJ2-5; 9 nucleotides agree with TRBD1. The specimen was PBMCs. The chain's CDR3 is CASSDGDRVETQYF. The CDR3 region has the DNA TGCGCCAGCAGCGACGGGGACAGGGTAGAGACCCAGTACTTC. Full variable domain (missing parts from reference TRBV5-1 and TRBJ2-5): KAGVTQTPRYLIKTRGQQVTLSCSPISGHRSVSWYQQTPGQGLQFLFEYFSETQRNKGNFPGRFSGRQFSNSRSEMNVSTLELGDSALYLCASSDGDRVETQYFGPGTRLLVL.